The next 14 T cell receptor beta chains were all read from a single sample in a study of cytomegalovirus exposure and HLA in healthy donors. PCR used 60 Vbeta primers and 13 Jbeta primers. Data came from immunoSEQ multiplex PCR; TCRdb stores just in-frame clones and leaves some out. Found here are 120,000 or so clones, 60% to 85% of them singletons; the top ten hold approximately 1%. Sequenced sample: PBMCs. Source of these receptors: a human donor in good health.

The gene calls are TRBV15 and TRBJ1-1, with D maybe TRBD1 (5 bases). Trimming took 5 bases from V and 8 from J, leaving 18 bases between them. In germline, CDR1 is LNHNV, CDR2 YYDKDF (reference sequence). The CDR3 runs to 14 residues. Written as DNA, the CDR3 is TGTGCCACCAGCCTCGGGACTCCTAGACGGGAAGCTTTCTTT. It specifies CATSLGTPRREAFF.

The chain recombines TRBV19 with TRBJ1-1; no reliable D call. Trimming took off 2 bases at V and 3 bases at J, with 10 bases between the two ends. This CDR3 has 14 amino acids. Germline-derived CDR1 and CDR2 are LNHDA and SQIVND (reference sequence). CDR3 sequence: CASSIRRVDTEAFF. The CDR3 bases are TGTGCCAGTAGTATACGTCGGGTCGACACTGAAGCTTTCTTT.

The chain is built from TRBV4-1 and TRBJ1-1, with D tentatively TRBD1 (5 bases). Germline CDR1 reads MGHRA; CDR2 reads YSYEKL. The CDR3 consists of 15 residues. Trimming removed 2 bases at V and 1 base at J, with 11 bases between. CDR3 in amino acids: CASSQIPGGNTEAFF. CDR3 sequence (DNA): TGCGCCAGCAGCCAAATCCCCGGGGGGAACACTGAAGCTTTCTTT.

This rearrangement joins TRBV27 to TRBJ2-1; TRBD1 agrees at 10 bases. J lost 3 bases, V lost 7 bases, and 6 bases had no gene match. CDR3 length: 15 amino acids. Germline CDR1 MNHEY, CDR2 SMNVEV (reference sequence). In DNA form, the CDR3 reads TGTGCCAGCATTCGACAGGGGGCAAACTACAATGAGCAGTTCTTC. It codes for CASIRQGANYNEQFF.

This clone has a handful of counts. The chain is built from TRBV4-1 and TRBJ2-7, with TRBD1 matching over 9 bases. In germline, CDR1 is MGHRA, CDR2 YSYEKL. CDR3 length equals 16 residues. V shed 1 base and J 5 bases; nucleotides not matched to a gene: 9. In nucleotides, the CDR3 is TGCGCCAGCAGCCAAGTTCCCCCGGGACAGGGCGACGAGCAGTACTTC. This codes for CASSQVPPGQGDEQYF.

The CDR3 nucleotides read TGTGCCAGCACATCAGAATCCTATAATTCACCCCTCCACTTT. Its protein product is CASTSESYNSPLHF. The chain is built from TRBV5-4 and TRBJ1-6; D call uncertain. This CDR3 has 14 amino acids. V lost 6 bases to trimming and J lost 1 base, with 8 bases between them. Germline V gene lookup returns CDR1 SGHNT and CDR2 YYREEE (reference sequence).

A word on this clone: Other DNA sequences within the sample encode an identical CDR3. This chain connects TRBV4-1 to TRBJ1-5; TRBD1 might be the D (6 bases). CDR3 length: 16 residues. In germline, CDR1 is MGHRA, CDR2 YSYEKL. V dropped 2 bases and J dropped 7 bases, with 18 bases sitting between them. The CDR3 sequence is CASSQRPSRGGQPQHF. CDR3 nucleotides: TGCGCCAGCAGCCAACGTCCTTCCAGGGGAGGGCAGCCCCAGCATTTT.

This clone has a handful of counts. This chain uses TRBV19 with TRBJ1-5, with D possibly TRBD1 on 6 matching bases. This CDR3 has 12 residues. V shed 5 bases and J shed 4 bases, with 6 bases lying between them. The V gene's germline CDR1 is LNHDA and CDR2 SQIVND (reference sequence). In nucleotides, the CDR3 is TGTGCCAGTAGTGGACAGAATCAGCCCCAGCATTTT. The encoded protein is CASSGQNQPQHF.

CDR3 DNA: TGTGCCAGCAGCCTGCTGCCGGGACAGGCAGCTGGCTACACCTTC. It yields the protein CASSLLPGQAAGYTF. This chain uses TRBV4-2 with TRBJ1-2, with 8 bases matching TRBD1. J lost 7 bases, V lost 4 bases, and 11 bases had no gene match. CDR3 size: 15 residues. CDR1 and CDR2 from the germline V gene are LGHNA and YNFKEQ.

The chain recombines TRBV7-9 with TRBJ1-6, with 9 bases fitting TRBD1. Germline assignment: CDR1 SEHNR and CDR2 FQNEAQ (reference sequence). The CDR3 runs to 15 residues. Trimming took 4 bases from V and 6 from J; bases not matched to a gene: 4. CDR3 in DNA: TGTGCCAGCAGCTCTTCGGGACAGGGTAATTCACCCCTCCACTTT. Translation: CASSSSGQGNSPLHF.

This clone was detected once. The V and J genes are TRBV7-9 and TRBJ2-1; 12 bases are a match to TRBD2. Germline V CDR1 and CDR2: SEHNR, FQNEAQ (reference sequence). The CDR3 length is 17 residues. V was clipped by 2 bases and J by 6 bases; unmatched bases: 8. The CDR3 is CASSLPTSGGSLNEQFF. The CDR3 region has the DNA TGTGCCAGCAGCTTACCGACTAGCGGGGGCTCCCTCAATGAGCAGTTCTTC.

The chain uses TRBV9 and TRBJ2-7, with 7 bases identical to TRBD2. Trimming at V came to 0 bases and at J to 4 bases, leaving 7 bases not matched to a gene. From germline, CDR1 is SGDLS and CDR2 YYNGEE. This CDR3 has 15 residues. Here the CDR3 DNA reads TGTGCCAGCAGCGTAGGGACTAGGGCGGGATACGAGCAGTACTTC. Its translation: CASSVGTRAGYEQYF.

The chain recombines TRBV9 with TRBJ2-1; perhaps TRBD1 as D (5 bases). CDR1 and CDR2 (germline): SGDLS, YYNGEE. This CDR3 has 14 residues. With 3 bases removed from V and 4 bases from J, the gap between germline ends came to 11 bases. In DNA, the CDR3 is TGTGCCAGCAGCGCATCAGGGTCTTACAATGAGCAGTTCTTC. Its protein product is CASSASGSYNEQFF.

This chain links TRBV7-9 with TRBJ2-3, with TRBD2 matching over 14 bases. Looked up from germline, CDR1 is SEHNR and CDR2 is FQNEAQ (reference sequence). CDR3 size: 15 residues. J lost 5 bases, V lost 5 bases, and 3 bases had no gene match. CDR3 DNA: TGTGCCAGCAGCCAAGGGACTAGCGGGGGAGATACGCAGTATTTT. Translation gives CASSQGTSGGDTQYF.